The 19 T cell receptor beta chains below come from one sample, sequenced in a study of shared clonotypes between healthy human individuals. The assay was immunoSEQ multiplex PCR, and TCRdb's table has in-frame clones only and misses some. This sample has about 2.4 million clones; more than 90% occur once, and the top ten carry around 0.14%. Source material: naive CD4+ T cells sorted from blood. Subset described: CD45RA+ positively selected. These receptors all stem from a young man in good health.

This clone is a singleton in its sample. The V gene is TRBV5-4, the J gene TRBJ2-5; TRBD2 aligns across 11 bases. Germline V gene sequence: CDR1 SGHNT, CDR2 YYREEE (reference sequence). After removal of 4 bases from V and 1 base from J, the junction contained 3 bases not matched to a gene. The CDR3 loop spans 15 amino acids. As DNA, the CDR3 is TGTGCCAGCAGCCCGGGACTAGCGGTCCAAGAGACCCAGTACTTC. Residues: CASSPGLAVQETQYF.

This chain uses TRBV5-4 with TRBJ1-3; D not certain. Germline loops: CDR1 SGHNT, CDR2 YYREEE (reference sequence). V was pared by 3 bases and J by 4 bases, with 8 bases between. This CDR3 has 13 amino acids. Written as DNA, the CDR3 is TGTGCCAGCAGCTGGATCGGAGGAAACACCATATATTTT. Its translation is CASSWIGGNTIYF. Complete variable domain (other parts from reference TRBV5-4 and TRBJ1-3): ETGVTQSPTHLIKTRGQQVTLRCSSQSGHNTVSWYQQALGQGPQFIFQYYREEENGRGNFPPRFSGLQFPNYSSELNVNALELDDSALYLCASSWIGGNTIYFGEGSWLTVV.

This chain joins TRBV5-1 and TRBJ2-3; D is ambiguous. Germline V gene lookup returns CDR1 SGHRS and CDR2 YFSETQ. The CDR3 covers 14 residues. With 0 bases removed from V and 2 bases from J, the gap between germline ends came to 7 bases. CDR3 nucleotides: TGCGCCAGCAGCTTGGTGGGCAACACAGATACGCAGTATTTT. Protein: CASSLVGNTDTQYF.

Of note for this clone: A junction boundary mismatches the germline segment, possibly from a read error. The chain carries TRBV19 and TRBJ2-1, with D uncertain. CDR1 LNHDA and CDR2 SQIVND come from the germline V gene (reference sequence). This CDR3 has 15 amino acids. In DNA form, the CDR3 reads TGTGCCAGTAGTTCCCAAAACCTCCCAAACAACGAGCAGTTCTTC. Protein sequence: CASSSQNLPNNEQFF.

This chain uses TRBV7-6 with TRBJ2-5; D gene unclear. Trimming cost V 4 bases and J 3 bases, with 15 bases left between them. The CDR3 is 15 amino acids. Looked up from germline, CDR1 is SGHVS and CDR2 is FNYEAQ. CDR3 coding DNA: TGTGCCAGCAGCTCCTTCGAACTCCGGGAAGAGACCCAGTACTTC. It codes for CASSSFELREETQYF.

V is TRBV5-6 and J is TRBJ1-5, with D unclear. The V gene's germline CDR1 is SGHDT and CDR2 YYEEEE. Deletions cut 0 bases from V and 2 bases from J, with 9 bases between. The CDR3 totals 15 residues. CDR3 sequence reads: CASSLAGFGNQPQHF. The CDR3 bases are TGTGCCAGCAGCTTGGCGGGGTTCGGCAATCAGCCCCAGCATTTT.

V is TRBV28 and J is TRBJ2-3; D possibly corresponds to TRBD1 (6 bases). V lost 2 bases and J lost 2, with 8 bases in between. Germline CDR1 reads MDHEN; CDR2 reads SYDVKM. There are 14 residues in the CDR3. The CDR3 DNA reads TGTGCCAGCAGTTTAGCAGGGGACACAGATACGCAGTATTTT. Residues: CASSLAGDTDTQYF.

This chain connects TRBV5-1 to TRBJ1-3; D not resolved. Trimming shortened V by 0 bases and J by 4 bases, and 11 bases separated the two germline ends. Germline loops: CDR1 SGHRS, CDR2 YFSETQ. This CDR3 has 15 residues. CDR3 sequence: CASSLEGQIGNTIYF. CDR3 sequence (DNA): TGCGCCAGCAGCTTGGAAGGCCAGATCGGAAACACCATATATTTT.

The chain has TRBV9 and TRBJ2-3; 10 bases are a match to TRBD2. CDR3 length: 16 residues. V trimming: 4 bases; J trimming: 1 base; junction bases outside the gene matches: 6. Germline V CDR1 and CDR2: SGDLS, YYNGEE. CDR3 sequence reads: CASSPHGTSGTDTQYF. The CDR3, as DNA: TGTGCCAGCAGCCCGCACGGGACTAGCGGCACAGATACGCAGTATTTT. The whole variable domain, filled in from reference TRBV9 and TRBJ2-3, reads DSGVTQTPKHLITATGQRVTLRCSPRSGDLSVYWYQQSLDQGLQFLIQYYNGEERAKGNILERFSAQQFPDLHSELNLSSLELGDSALYFCASSPHGTSGTDTQYFGPGTRLTVL.

On this clone itself: At the DNA level, this CDR3 is encoded by other sequences in the same sample as well. The chain recombines TRBV7-9 with TRBJ2-1; TRBD2 matches at 9 bases. V dropped 1 base and J dropped 4; count of bases not matched to a gene: 2. This CDR3 region has 15 residues. CDR1 is SEHNR, CDR2 FQNEAQ, per germline (reference sequence). DNA of the CDR3: TGTGCCAGCAGCTTAGGACTAGCGGCGTACAATGAGCAGTTCTTC. It specifies CASSLGLAAYNEQFF. The full variable domain, with the rest looked up from reference TRBV7-9 and TRBJ2-1, is DTGVSQNPRHKITKRGQNVTFRCDPISEHNRLYWYRQTLGQGPEFLTYFQNEAQLEKSRLLSDRFSAERPKGSFSTLEIQRTEQGDSAMYLCASSLGLAAYNEQFFGPGTRLTVL.

This chain joins TRBV18 and TRBJ2-7; D unresolved. V lost 3 bases to trimming and J lost 3 bases, with 9 bases between them. The CDR3 length is 13 residues. Germline V gives CDR1 KGHSH, CDR2 LQKENI. CDR3 DNA: TGTGCCAGCTCACCTGGGCTACGCTACGAGCAGTACTTC. Its protein is CASSPGLRYEQYF.

This chain links TRBV30 with TRBJ2-1; 13 bases match TRBD2. The CDR3 is 16 residues long. From germline, CDR1 is GTSNPN and CDR2 SVGIG (reference sequence). V trimming: 5 bases; J trimming: 2 bases; junction bases outside the gene matches: 6. As DNA, the CDR3 is TGTGCCTGGGGGAAAGGACTAGCGGGAGCCTACAATGAGCAGTTCTTC. It translates to CAWGKGLAGAYNEQFF.

This clone has more than one count but fewer than ten. In nucleotides, the CDR3 is TGTGCCAGCAGCTTATTCTTCCTGAGGGGCACTGAAGCTTTCTTT. Its protein is CASSLFFLRGTEAFF. This chain uses TRBV7-9 with TRBJ1-1; D might be TRBD1 (5 bases). The CDR3 spans 15 residues. The ends were cut back, 2 bases at V and 4 bases at J, with 14 bases in the middle. CDR1 is SEHNR, CDR2 FQNEAQ, per germline (reference sequence).

This rearrangement joins TRBV21-1 to TRBJ2-7; TRBD2, the table's D call, lacks a check against the DNA. TRBV21-1 is a documented pseudogene. The CDR3 totals 20 residues. CDR3 bases: TGTGCCAGCAGCCACGAAAGGGGACTAGCGGAGGCGGGCGTCCTATACGAGCAGTACTTC. The encoded protein is CASSHERGLAEAGVLYEQYF.

CDR3 coding DNA: TGTGCCACCAGCAGAGATATCTCTGGAAACACCATATATTTT. Its protein product is CATSRDISGNTIYF. This chain connects TRBV15 to TRBJ1-3, with unresolved D. The CDR3 sequence is 14 residues long. In germline, CDR1 is LNHNV, CDR2 YYDKDF (reference sequence). Trimming shortened V by 0 bases and J by 0 bases, and 3 bases separated the two germline ends.

The J gene is TRBJ1-2, the V gene TRBV28; TRBD1 agrees at 9 bases. This CDR3 is built from 14 residues. Trimming cost V 6 bases and J 2 bases; bases outside gene matches: 4. Germline CDR1 reads MDHEN; CDR2 reads SYDVKM. The CDR3 nucleotides are TGTGCCAGCAGGCGGACAGGGGAGAACTATGGCTACACCTTC. Its translation is CASRRTGENYGYTF.

The CDR3 bases are TGTGCCAGCGACCGGGACAGGGGTTCACCCCTCCACTTT. Its protein product is CASDRDRGSPLHF. The rearrangement links TRBV2 to TRBJ1-6, with 10 bases aligning to TRBD1. After removal of 8 bases from V and 9 bases from J, the junction contained 4 bases not matched to a gene. Germline V gene data show CDR1 as SNHLY and CDR2 as FYNNEI. The CDR3 has 13 amino acids.

The gene calls are TRBV27 and TRBJ2-5, with a possible D match to TRBD1 (6 bases). Trimming left V 6 bases short and J 5 bases short, with 19 bases between. The CDR3 runs 15 residues. Germline V CDR1 and CDR2: MNHEY, SMNVEV (reference sequence). For the CDR3, the DNA is TGTGCCAGCAGCCCTACAGGGCCCCCGAGGGAGACCCAGTACTTC. Translated: CASSPTGPPRETQYF.

As for this clone: The same CDR3 is also encoded by other DNA sequences in this sample. The chain couples TRBV6-5 to TRBJ2-1; a possible D gene is TRBD2 (7 bases). The germline gives CDR1 MNHEY, CDR2 SVGAGI. This CDR3 comprises 14 residues. V was trimmed by 2 bases and J by 7 bases, leaving 12 bases between them. CDR3 in amino acids: CASSYGGGSNEQFF. The CDR3 DNA reads TGTGCCAGCAGTTACGGGGGCGGGAGTAATGAGCAGTTCTTC.